The next 32 T cell receptor beta chains were all read from a single sample in a study of human T cells and chemical hapten exposure. TCRdb fed the RACE reads into MiXCR, producing one record per CDR3 protein. The data contain tens of thousands of distinct CDR3 sequences, roughly a tenth of them singletons. Time point specified: pre-sensitization, week 0. Described treatment: therapeutic diphenylcyclopropenone sensitization with weekly scalp DPC. This specimen consisted of whole blood, obtained in connection with sensitization to the hapten diphenylcyclopropenone (DPC). The receptors were sampled from a woman aged 35 to 49 with alopecia areata. Some clones in this sample may be carry-over from other donors' samples.

This clonotype has a count of ten or more. The rearrangement joins TRBV9 to TRBJ2-3; no clear D gene. V shed 2 bases and J shed 4 bases, with 11 bases lying between them. This CDR3 spans 14 amino acids. Germline values: CDR1 SGDLS, CDR2 YYNGEE. CDR3 DNA: TGTGCCAGCAGCGTCGCCCCAGGTCCAGATACGCAGTATTTT. Translation gives CASSVAPGPDTQYF.

This sequence joins TRBV27 and TRBJ1-5; weak D call: TRBD1 (5 bases). Germline CDR1 reads MNHEY; CDR2 reads SMNVEV (reference sequence). With 3 bases removed from V and 7 bases from J, the gap between germline ends came to 10 bases. The CDR3 is made up of 13 amino acids. The CDR3 nucleotides are TGTGCCAGCAGTTTTAGCAGGGCCCAGCCCCAGCATTTT. Protein: CASSFSRAQPQHF.

The chain combines TRBV4-2 with TRBJ2-6; 10 bases match TRBD1. The V gene's germline CDR1 is LGHNA and CDR2 YNFKEQ. This CDR3 spans 17 amino acids. J lost 0 bases, V lost 4 bases, and 3 bases had no gene match. This CDR3 is CASSPGQGDSGANVLTF. The DNA of the CDR3 is TGTGCCAGCAGCCCTGGACAGGGGGACTCTGGGGCCAACGTCCTGACTTTC.

This clonotype has just a few counts. The chain uses TRBV12-3 or TRBV12-4 and TRBJ2-5, with TRBD1 as a possible D gene (6 bases). The CDR3 has 16 residues. Trimming left V 5 bases short and J 5 bases short, with 21 bases between. In DNA, the CDR3 is TGTGCCAGCAGTCCCGCCTCATCAGGGGCTGGGGAGACCCAGTACTTC. This gives the protein CASSPASSGAGETQYF.

This clonotype came up a few times. CDR3 sequence reads: CASSFGTRGSGEQFF. In DNA form, the CDR3 reads TGTGCCAGCAGCTTCGGGACTAGAGGTTCGGGTGAGCAGTTCTTC. The V and J genes are TRBV7-9 and TRBJ2-1; 8 positions agree with TRBD2. The CDR3 has 15 residues. CDR1 is SEHNR and CDR2 is FQNEAQ in the germline V gene (reference sequence). The V segment lost 3 bases and the J segment 9 bases; nucleotides outside the gene matches: 10.

This clonotype was observed at least ten times. The chain joins TRBV7-6 to TRBJ1-5; D may be TRBD1 (5 bases). Trimming removed 5 bases from V and 7 bases from J, with 12 bases in between. The germline gives CDR1 SGHVS, CDR2 FNYEAQ. The CDR3 contains 13 residues. CDR3 coding DNA: TGTGCCAGCAGCGGGGGTGCCCGACAGCCCCAGCATTTT. It is translated as CASSGGARQPQHF.

For this clonotype: A much bigger clone sits one base away, suggesting this may be a read error. Lacking the conserved final phenylalanine or tryptophan, this CDR3 likely reflects a read error. This chain joins TRBV7-3 and TRBJ2-2; the match to TRBD1 covers 8 bases. CDR1 is SGHTA, CDR2 FQGTGA, per germline. This CDR3 has 17 amino acids. Trimming removed 5 bases from V and 4 bases from J; junction bases left unmatched: 12. The CDR3 loop reads CASSPLGQGAATGELFL. The DNA of the CDR3 is TGTGCCAGCAGCCCCTTAGGACAGGGAGCAGCCACCGGGGAGCTGTTTCTT.

The sample holds a few counts of this clonotype. The V gene is TRBV7-3, the J gene TRBJ1-6, with TRBD1 matching over 8 bases. CDR3 size: 15 residues. CDR1 and CDR2 (germline): SGHTA, FQGTGA. V shed 5 bases, J shed 14 bases, and the junction held 14 bases outside the gene matches. The CDR3 DNA reads as TGTGCCAGCAGCGCACAGGGGGGTCCCAGGGTGGCCCTCCACTTT. This encodes CASSAQGGPRVALHF.

This clonotype was seen many times. The chain joins TRBV29-1 to TRBJ1-2; TRBD1 matches at 9 bases. Germline V gene data show CDR1 as SQVTM and CDR2 as ANQGSEA. The CDR3 loop spans 13 amino acids. V was clipped by 6 bases and J by 4 bases; unmatched bases: 6. CDR3 nucleotide sequence: TGCAGCGTCCGGACAGGGGCTATCTATGGCTACACCTTC. Translating gives CSVRTGAIYGYTF.

This clonotype was seen a few times. This sequence joins TRBV7-2 and TRBJ2-7; D ambiguous. Trimming took 4 bases from V and 7 from J, leaving 14 bases between them. Looked up from germline, CDR1 is SGHTA and CDR2 is FQGNSA. This CDR3 has 13 amino acids. The CDR3 sequence is CASSSGVILEQYF. CDR3 DNA: TGTGCCAGCAGCTCTGGGGTCATTTTGGAGCAGTACTTC.

In this sample, this clonotype turned up many times. This chain links TRBV18 with TRBJ1-1; no definite D call. This CDR3 comprises 12 residues. Germline CDR1 is KGHSH and CDR2 is LQKENI. The germline V and J ends were trimmed by 5 bases and 1 base, with 5 bases remaining between them. DNA for the CDR3: TGTGCCAGCTCAGGGCAGAACACTGAAGCTTTCTTT. Residues: CASSGQNTEAFF.

This clonotype has more than one count but fewer than ten. The rearrangement links TRBV7-2 to TRBJ1-5; 8 nucleotides match TRBD1. This CDR3 is built from 17 residues. Germline CDR1 is SGHTA and CDR2 is FQGNSA. Trimming at V came to 5 bases and at J to 4 bases, leaving 13 bases not matched to a gene. CDR3 amino acids: CASSKETDRGRNQPQHF. CDR3 nucleotides: TGTGCCAGCAGCAAAGAAACTGACAGGGGCCGGAATCAGCCCCAGCATTTT.

This clonotype was seen more than once but under ten times. The CDR3 region is CASSRLTGPNTEAFF. In nucleotides, the CDR3 is TGTGCCAGCAGCCGACTGACAGGTCCGAACACTGAAGCTTTCTTT. This chain connects TRBV9 to TRBJ1-1, with D possibly being TRBD1 (6 bases). This CDR3 spans 15 amino acids. The germline CDR1 and CDR2 sequences are SGDLS and YYNGEE. V was clipped by 4 bases and J by 1 base, with 14 bases between them.

The chain links TRBV6-5 to TRBJ1-2, with D unresolved. Trimming shortened V by 6 bases and J by 1 base, and 12 bases separated the two germline ends. Germline loops: CDR1 MNHEY, CDR2 SVGAGI. The CDR3 loop spans 14 amino acids. The CDR3 nucleotides read TGTGCCAGCAGGACACTACAGAATAACTATGGCTACACCTTC. Translation: CASRTLQNNYGYTF.

The table lists this clonotype with many counts. V gene TRBV5-8 combines with J gene TRBJ1-4; perhaps TRBD1 as D (5 bases). The length of the CDR3 is 14 residues. Germline V gene data show CDR1 as SGHTS and CDR2 as YDEGEE. V was clipped by 1 base and J by 4 bases, with 8 bases between them. The CDR3 DNA follows: TGTGCCAGCAGCTTGCAGGGATTTAATGAAAAACTGTTTTTT. Its translation is CASSLQGFNEKLFF.

This clonotype was counted at least ten times. The chain recombines TRBV12-3 or TRBV12-4 with TRBJ1-4, with D possibly matching TRBD1 (6 bases). V lost 5 bases to trimming and J lost 8 bases, with 15 bases between them. The CDR3 runs to 14 residues. CDR3 bases: TGTGCCAGCAGTCCCGGACAGTCGGCCGAAAAACTGTTTTTT. Encoded protein: CASSPGQSAEKLFF.

This clonotype has a count of ten or more. The chain carries TRBV28 and TRBJ2-5; 14 bases map to TRBD2. The V gene's germline CDR1 is MDHEN and CDR2 SYDVKM. Trimming removed 2 bases from V and 4 bases from J; junction bases left unmatched: 3. The CDR3 has 16 amino acids. Here the CDR3 DNA reads TGTGCCAGCAGTTTAGCCGGGACTAGCGGGAGAGAGACCCAGTACTTC. Protein: CASSLAGTSGRETQYF. Based on the CDR3 plus reference TRBV28 and TRBJ2-5, the full variable domain is DVKVTQSSRYLVKRTGEKVFLECVQDMDHENMFWYRQDPGLGLRLIYFSYDVKMKEKGDIPEGYSVSREKKERFSLILESASTNQTSMYLCASSLAGTSGRETQYFGPGTRLLVL.

About this clonotype: One end of the junction varies from germline; a read error may be responsible. The chain recombines TRBV7-8 with TRBJ1-1, with 7 bases identical to TRBD1. This CDR3 is 17 amino acids long. Germline CDR1 reads SGHVS; CDR2 reads FQNEAQ. CDR3 protein: CASSLEVWEGARTVAFF. CDR3 DNA: TGTGCCAGCAGCTTAGAAGTTTGGGAGGGGGCTCGGACTGTAGCTTTCTTT.

This clonotype was counted a few times. This CDR3 is CATRITGADYGYTF. The CDR3, as DNA: TGTGCCACTCGAATAACAGGGGCCGACTATGGCTACACCTTC. The rearrangement uses TRBV19 and TRBJ1-2; 7 nucleotides agree with TRBD1. The V gene end was trimmed by 10 bases and the J gene end by 3 bases; junction bases not matched to a gene: 11. Per germline, CDR1 LNHDA and CDR2 SQIVND (reference sequence). This CDR3 has 14 residues.

This clonotype was counted ten times or more. J is TRBJ2-3 and V is TRBV6-2 or TRBV6-3; D not resolved. CDR1 and CDR2 (germline): MNHEY, SVGEGT. Between the trimmed V and J ends, which lost 3 bases and 4 bases, there was a span of 5 bases. The CDR3 contains 12 residues. CDR3: CASSYPPDTQYF. CDR3 nucleotides: TGTGCCAGCAGTTATCCCCCAGATACGCAGTATTTT.

In its sample, this clonotype was seen a few times. The chain combines TRBV7-9 with TRBJ2-5, with D tentatively TRBD1 (5 bases). Germline values: CDR1 SEHNR, CDR2 FQNEAQ (reference sequence). Between the trimmed V and J ends, which lost 5 bases and 4 bases, there was a span of 20 bases. The CDR3 runs 16 residues. The CDR3 protein is CASSLTWGSPGETQYF. CDR3 in DNA: TGTGCCAGCAGCCTCACGTGGGGCTCCCCCGGAGAGACCCAGTACTTC. Looking up the rest from reference TRBV7-9 and TRBJ2-5 gives the full variable domain: DTGVSQNPRHKITKRGQNVTFRCDPISEHNRLYWYRQTLGQGPEFLTYFQNEAQLEKSRLLSDRFSAERPKGSFSTLEIQRTEQGDSAMYLCASSLTWGSPGETQYFGPGTRLLVL.

In its sample, this clonotype was seen many times. The V gene is TRBV9, the J gene TRBJ1-3; D ambiguous. Deletions cut 4 bases from V and 0 bases from J, with 11 bases between. Germline V gene sequence: CDR1 SGDLS, CDR2 YYNGEE. This CDR3 is 15 amino acids long. The CDR3 coding sequence is TGTGCCAGCAGCCCTTCGGGCCGCTCTGGAAACACCATATATTTT. It codes for CASSPSGRSGNTIYF.

This clonotype turned up a few times. The rearrangement links TRBV6-5 to TRBJ1-2; the D gene is possibly TRBD1 (5 bases). V gave up 6 bases and J gave up 8 bases, with 10 bases separating them. The CDR3 length is 11 residues. CDR1 and CDR2 from the germline V gene are MNHEY and SVGAGI. The CDR3 reads CASRHRGGYTF. The DNA for the CDR3 is TGTGCCAGCAGGCATAGGGGCGGCTACACCTTC.

The chain combines TRBV5-1 with TRBJ2-1; 7 bases are a match to TRBD1. CDR3 length equals 14 residues. V gave up 7 bases and J gave up 6 bases; unmatched junction bases: 10. Germline values: CDR1 SGHRS, CDR2 YFSETQ. The CDR3 region has the DNA TGCGCCAGCCTCAAACAGGGGTCTCCCAATGAGCAGTTCTTC. Its translation is CASLKQGSPNEQFF.

In its sample, this clonotype was seen many times. The chain links TRBV10-3 to TRBJ2-3; TRBD2 might be the D (7 bases). The CDR3 loop spans 15 amino acids. Germline CDR1 ENHRY, CDR2 SYGVKD. Trimming removed 4 bases at V and 7 bases at J, with 18 bases between. The CDR3 DNA sequence: TGTGCCATCAGTGGTGGGGGGGGCTCACCAAATACGCAGTATTTT. Translating it yields CAISGGGGSPNTQYF.

This clonotype has just a few counts. This chain links TRBV27 with TRBJ2-7, with 7 nucleotides matching TRBD2. J was trimmed by 2 bases and V by 6 bases; bases with no gene match: 1. The CDR3 extends over 12 amino acids. CDR1 and CDR2 (germline): MNHEY, SMNVEV (reference sequence). Written as DNA, the CDR3 is TGTGCCAGCAGGGGGGGGGCCTACGAGCAGTACTTC. The encoded protein is CASRGGAYEQYF.

Only one count was recorded for this clonotype. The genes are TRBV28 and TRBJ1-2; D remains ambiguous. V dropped 7 bases and J dropped 2 bases, with 11 bases sitting between them. Germline values: CDR1 MDHEN, CDR2 SYDVKM. The CDR3 contains 13 residues. CDR3: CASNVLGNYGYTF. In nucleotides, the CDR3 is TGTGCCAGCAACGTCCTGGGCAACTATGGCTACACCTTC.

This clonotype appeared many times. This sequence joins TRBV12-5 and TRBJ2-3; D not resolved. The CDR3 extends over 12 amino acids. Germline V gene data show CDR1 as LGHNT and CDR2 as FRNRAP. Deletions cut 6 bases from V and 4 bases from J, with 8 bases between. The CDR3 reads CASGASPDTQYF. The CDR3 nucleotides are TGTGCTAGTGGAGCCAGTCCAGATACGCAGTATTTT.

The table lists this clonotype with many counts. V and J are TRBV19 and TRBJ1-2; D is undetermined. Trimming pared 8 bases from V and 8 bases from J, leaving 18 bases between. This CDR3 is 13 amino acids long. CDR1 and CDR2 from the germline V gene are LNHDA and SQIVND (reference sequence). As DNA, the CDR3 is TGTGCCAGTTTACCAAAAGATTTTTGGGGCTACACCTTC. Translating it yields CASLPKDFWGYTF.

This clonotype showed up just a few times. This rearrangement joins TRBV5-1 to TRBJ1-5; D is perhaps TRBD1 (6 bases). The V end lost 4 bases, the J end lost 1 base, and 12 bases lay between the germline ends. The CDR3 spans 15 residues. The germline gives CDR1 SGHRS, CDR2 YFSETQ. As DNA, the CDR3 is TGCGCCAGCAGCCCGCAGGGGCAAAGCAATCAGCCCCAGCATTTT. Its protein product is CASSPQGQSNQPQHF.

This clonotype came up many times. The V and J genes are TRBV29-1 and TRBJ1-4; D possibly corresponds to TRBD1 (5 bases). The CDR3 sequence is 14 residues long. The V gene's germline CDR1 is SQVTM and CDR2 ANQGSEA. The CDR3 DNA reads as TGCGCCGGGGGAGTCGGGACGACTAATGAAAAACTGTTTTTT. This gives the protein CAGGVGTTNEKLFF. The full variable domain, in which reference TRBV29-1 and TRBJ1-4 provide the parts outside the CDR3, is SAVISQKPSRDICQRGTSLTIQCQVDSQVTMMFWYRQQPGQSLTLIATANQGSEATYESGFVIDKFPISRPNLTFSTLTVSNMSPEDSSIYLCAGGVGTTNEKLFFGSGTQLSVL.

This clonotype has ten or more counts. The J gene is TRBJ2-2, the V gene TRBV29-1; TRBD2 might be the D (6 bases). Germline CDR1 reads SQVTM; CDR2 reads ANQGSEA. V shed 7 bases and J shed 4 bases, with 10 bases lying between them. The CDR3 runs 12 residues. The CDR3 is CSAAGSTGELFF. The CDR3 DNA reads as TGCAGCGCCGCCGGGAGCACCGGGGAGCTGTTTTTT.